This is a list of T cell receptor beta chains from one sample in a study of cytomegalovirus exposure and HLA in healthy donors. Clones were read by immunoSEQ multiplex PCR, and TCRdb kept only the in-frame ones, dropping some. The sample records about 160,000 clones, around 84% being singletons. The sample consisted of PBMCs. These receptors originate from a woman aged 40 to 50 in good health and CMV-seronegative. The CDR3 runs from the conserved cysteine through the conserved F or W. The D gene is left open where the match is weak. Some rows mark clone size as missing; the rest say once, few, many or name a class of expanded clone.

- | TRBJ1-2 | - | TRBV7-9 | TGTTCCAGCAGCTTGGTGAGGGAGAGCACCTTC | CSSSLVRESTF
few | TRBJ1-1 | - | TRBV6-5 | TGTGCCAGCAGTTACGGAGGTTGGAACACTGAAGCTTTCTTT | CASSYGGWNTEAFF
- | TRBJ2-7 | TRBD1 | TRBV18 | TGTGCCAGCTCACGGCAGGGGGCCTACGAGCAGTACTTC | CASSRQGAYEQYF
- | TRBJ2-7 | TRBD2 | TRBV29-1 | TGCAGCGTTGGAAATAGACTAGCTGTCCACGAGCAGTACTTC | CSVGNRLAVHEQYF
- | TRBJ2-7 | - | TRBV7-2 | TGTGCCAGCAGCTTAGCGAGCCCTAATGAGCAGTACTTC | CASSLASPNEQYF
once | TRBJ2-4 | TRBD2 | TRBV4-1 | TGCGCCAGCAGCCAGGGTCTAGCGGGGGGGCGGGCCAAAAACATTCAGTACTTC | CASSQGLAGGRAKNIQYF
- | TRBJ1-4 | TRBD1 | TRBV7-9 | TGTGCCAGCAGCTTGAGGGCGGGACAGCTTAATGAAAAACTGTTTTTT | CASSLRAGQLNEKLFF
- | TRBJ1-1 | TRBD1 | TRBV28 | TGTGCCAGCGACAGGGGGGGCTTGAACACTGAAGCTTTCTTT | CASDRGGLNTEAFF
few | TRBJ2-2 | - | TRBV7-3 | TGTGCCAGCAGCATTTACAGGGACACCGGGGAGCTGTTTTTT | CASSIYRDTGELFF
- | TRBJ2-3 | TRBD2 | TRBV5-1 | TGCGCCAGCAGCTTGGCCCCTAGCGGTTTGGGTGATACGCAGTATTTT | CASSLAPSGLGDTQYF
- | TRBJ1-2 | TRBD1 | TRBV6-5 | TGTGCCAGCAGTTTTTCTCGGACAGGGACCGGTGGCTACACCTTC | CASSFSRTGTGGYTF
- | TRBJ2-3 | - | TRBV4-1 | TGCGCCAGCAGCCAAGAGGCGTGGCGGTTAAAAACAGATACGCAGTATTTT | CASSQEAWRLKTDTQYF
- | TRBJ1-2 | - | TRBV4-1 | TGCGCCAGCAGCCAACCGACTCGAGAGAAGGCCTATGGCTACACCTTC | CASSQPTREKAYGYTF
- | TRBJ2-7 | - | TRBV9 | TGTGCCAGCAGCCTCGGACTGAACGACTACGAGCAGTACTTC | CASSLGLNDYEQYF
- | TRBJ2-1 | TRBD2 | TRBV7-9 | TGTGCCAGCAGCACCACTAGCGGGGGGACTGAATACAATGAGCAGTTCTTC | CASSTTSGGTEYNEQFF
- | TRBJ2-2 | - | TRBV14 | TGTGCCAGCAGCCAAGATGGCAGGGGTCCTTCCGGGGAGCTGTTTTTT | CASSQDGRGPSGELFF
- | TRBJ1-5 | - | TRBV28 | TGTGCCAGCAGTTTAAGGGGCAGGGAGGGTGGCAATCAGCCCCAGCATTTT | CASSLRGREGGNQPQHF